A single sample is the source of the 17 T cell receptor beta chains below, sequenced in a study of a mutant IDH1 vaccine in newly diagnosed glioma. Clones were sequenced by immunoSEQ multiplex PCR, and TCRdb holds only the in-frame ones, with some missing. Of 20,000 to 25,000 clones in the sample, around 80% are singletons; the top ten hold approximately 13%. For these TCRs, the target antigens are not known. Time point noted: week 23, last vaccination. Vaccinated patients received 300 ug of mutant IDH1 20-mer peptide per dose, with topical imiquimod. The sample in question was PBMCs, obtained from a glioma patient whose treatment included an IDH1 peptide vaccine. Receptors originate from a man aged 25 to 45 with glioma.

The chain recombines TRBV6-1 with TRBJ1-2; the match to TRBD1 covers 11 bases. The CDR3 contains 18 residues. V was pared by 4 bases and J by 7 bases, with 17 bases of the junction left unmatched. The germline CDR1 and CDR2 sequences are MNHNS and SASEGT. The CDR3, as DNA: TGTGCCAGCAGTGCCTCTCTCTACTCGGACAGGGGGCACCCTGGCTACACCTTC. Translating gives CASSASLYSDRGHPGYTF.

This chain links TRBV10-1 with TRBJ1-1; a weak D match, TRBD1 (6 bases). The CDR3 has 13 amino acids. The germline V gene has CDR1 WNHNN and CDR2 SYGVQD (reference sequence). V lost 6 bases to trimming and J lost 0 bases, with 8 bases between them. In DNA, the CDR3 is TGCGCCAGCAGACAGGGACTGAACACTGAAGCTTTCTTT. Its translation is CASRQGLNTEAFF.

The chain uses TRBV10-1 and TRBJ2-2; no definite D call. The CDR3 contains 15 residues. Deletions cut 2 bases from V and 1 base from J, with 8 bases between. Germline loops: CDR1 WNHNN, CDR2 SYGVQD (reference sequence). The CDR3 coding sequence is TGCGCCAGCAGTGAGAGTTCGGGGAACACCGGGGAGCTGTTTTTT. Translating gives CASSESSGNTGELFF.

Details on this clone: The sample holds other DNA sequences that translate to the same CDR3. The V gene is TRBV5-1, the J gene TRBJ2-7; TRBD1 matches at 7 bases. Germline V gives CDR1 SGHRS, CDR2 YFSETQ. V trimming: 4 bases; J trimming: 0 bases; junction bases outside the gene matches: 4. This CDR3 is built from 14 residues. CDR3 sequence reads: CASSLGTVSYEQYF. CDR3 nucleotides: TGCGCCAGCAGCCTCGGGACAGTCTCCTACGAGCAGTACTTC.

A few counts support this clone. The genes are TRBV5-6 and TRBJ1-5; the match to TRBD1 covers 7 bases. The V segment lost 4 bases and the J segment 3 bases; nucleotides outside the gene matches: 4. This CDR3 comprises 14 residues. Germline V gene data show CDR1 as SGHDT and CDR2 as YYEEEE. CDR3: CASSLGQDNQPQHF. DNA of the CDR3: TGTGCCAGCAGCCTTGGACAGGACAATCAGCCCCAGCATTTT.

V usage is TRBV5-1 and J usage is TRBJ2-1, with D hard to call. Trimming removed 4 bases from V and 1 base from J, with 15 bases in between. CDR1 is SGHRS and CDR2 is YFSETQ in the germline V gene. This CDR3 region has 16 residues. The CDR3 loop is CASSTSPGDSYNEQFF. The CDR3, as DNA: TGCGCCAGCAGCACTTCGCCAGGTGATTCCTACAATGAGCAGTTCTTC.

V gene TRBV7-9 combines with J gene TRBJ1-2; tentative D call: TRBD1 (5 bases). CDR1 and CDR2 (germline): SEHNR, FQNEAQ (reference sequence). The CDR3 is 12 amino acids. Trimming cost V 4 bases and J 8 bases, with 11 bases left between them. The CDR3 nucleotides read TGTGCCAGCAGCTCGACAGAATGGGGCTACACCTTC. Translation gives CASSSTEWGYTF.

The genes are TRBV5-4 and TRBJ2-7; 7 nucleotides align to TRBD2. CDR3 length equals 15 residues. From germline, CDR1 is SGHNT and CDR2 YYREEE (reference sequence). Losses at the gene ends were 0 bases for V and 3 bases for J; bases not matched to a gene: 6. The CDR3 is CASSLGQREDYEQYF. CDR3 nucleotides: TGTGCCAGCAGCTTGGGGCAGCGGGAAGACTACGAGCAGTACTTC.

The rearrangement joins TRBV19 to TRBJ1-1; 10 bases map to TRBD1. Trimming at V came to 1 base and at J to 11 bases, leaving 4 bases not matched to a gene. The CDR3 has 13 amino acids. CDR1 is LNHDA, CDR2 SQIVND, per germline (reference sequence). The chain's CDR3 is CASSIGQGASAFF. The DNA for the CDR3 is TGTGCCAGTAGTATAGGACAGGGGGCGTCCGCTTTCTTT. The full variable domain, rest sourced from reference TRBV19 and TRBJ1-1, is DGGITQSPKYLFRKEGQNVTLSCEQNLNHDAMYWYRQDPGQGLRLIYYSQIVNDFQKGDIAEGYSVSREKKESFPLTVTSAQKNPTAFYLCASSIGQGASAFFGQGTRLTVV.

J is TRBJ1-2 and V is TRBV6-5; 10 bases align to TRBD1. The trim removed 6 bases at V and 5 bases at J, leaving 6 bases unmatched. The germline gives CDR1 MNHEY, CDR2 SVGAGI. CDR3 length: 14 amino acids. For the CDR3, the DNA is TGTGCCAGCAGGAGACAGGGGGCGCGGTATGGCTACACCTTC. This translates into CASRRQGARYGYTF.

The V call is TRBV5-4, the J call TRBJ1-4; 7 bases fit TRBD1. The CDR3 totals 14 residues. Looked up from germline, CDR1 is SGHNT and CDR2 is YYREEE (reference sequence). V shed 3 bases and J 3 bases; nucleotides not matched to a gene: 2. The CDR3, as DNA: TGTGCCAGCAGCTCCGGACAGGCTAATGAAAAACTGTTTTTT. This codes for CASSSGQANEKLFF.

The chain links TRBV30 to TRBJ1-2, with D perhaps matching TRBD1 (6 bases). CDR1 GTSNPN and CDR2 SVGIG come from the germline V gene (reference sequence). Trimming stripped 3 bases from V and 7 bases from J, with 18 bases between. This CDR3 is 14 amino acids long. The CDR3 protein is CAWSPGGQTVGYTF. CDR3 sequence (DNA): TGTGCCTGGAGCCCTGGGGGCCAGACTGTTGGCTACACCTTC.

A single count supports this clone. The chain has TRBV5-1 and TRBJ1-3; the D gene is possibly TRBD1 (5 bases). The CDR3 spans 15 residues. Between the trimmed V and J ends, which lost 4 bases and 0 bases, there was a span of 11 bases. Germline V gene data show CDR1 as SGHRS and CDR2 as YFSETQ. The CDR3 sequence is CASSLGGNSGNTIYF. The CDR3 DNA follows: TGCGCCAGCAGCCTGGGGGGTAACTCTGGAAACACCATATATTTT.

V usage is TRBV27 and J usage is TRBJ1-1; no reliable D call. The V end was cut by 5 bases, the J end by 1 base, with 11 bases between. From germline, CDR1 is MNHEY and CDR2 SMNVEV (reference sequence). There are 14 residues in the CDR3. The CDR3 DNA reads TGTGCCAGCAGTATCGGGCTGTCGAACACTGAAGCTTTCTTT. Amino acid sequence: CASSIGLSNTEAFF.

The chain links TRBV11-3 to TRBJ2-2; the D is unclear. The germline V gene encodes CDR1 SGHNT and CDR2 YENEEA. CDR3 length: 12 residues. V was shortened by 3 bases and J by 4 bases, with 3 bases between the two germline ends. The CDR3: CASSFRTGELFF. CDR3 nucleotide sequence: TGTGCCAGCAGCTTTCGCACCGGGGAGCTGTTTTTT.

The J gene is TRBJ1-2, the V gene TRBV5-5; D is ambiguous. CDR1 is SGHKS, CDR2 YYEKEE, per germline (reference sequence). This CDR3 spans 13 amino acids. V gave up 0 bases and J gave up 5 bases, with 8 bases separating them. The CDR3 reads CASSLGTDYGYTF. CDR3 bases: TGTGCCAGCAGCTTGGGGACGGATTATGGCTACACCTTC. The variable domain in full, completed from reference TRBV5-5 and TRBJ1-2, reads DAGVTQSPTHLIKTRGQQVTLRCSPISGHKSVSWYQQVLGQGPQFIFQYYEKEERGRGNFPDRFSARQFPNYSSELNVNALLLGDSALYLCASSLGTDYGYTFGSGTRLTVV.

The chain links TRBV5-1 to TRBJ2-3; possibly TRBD2 for D (5 bases). The CDR3 sequence is 20 residues long. V dropped 0 bases and J dropped 0 bases, with 23 bases sitting between them. Germline loops: CDR1 SGHRS, CDR2 YFSETQ. Written as DNA, the CDR3 is TGCGCCAGCAGCTTGGAGGGTCGGCCCGGTCCGGGATTAAGCACAGATACGCAGTATTTT. Its protein is CASSLEGRPGPGLSTDTQYF. Drawing the rest from reference TRBV5-1 and TRBJ2-3, the complete variable domain is KAGVTQTPRYLIKTRGQQVTLSCSPISGHRSVSWYQQTPGQGLQFLFEYFSETQRNKGNFPGRFSGRQFSNSRSEMNVSTLELGDSALYLCASSLEGRPGPGLSTDTQYFGPGTRLTVL.